This entry lists 31 T cell receptor beta chains sequenced from one sample in a study of shared clonotypes between healthy human individuals. Sequencing was performed with immunoSEQ multiplex PCR; in TCRdb, only in-frame clones are kept and a portion is missing. Of just over 2,000,000 clones listed, 95% are singletons. Sequenced sample: naive CD4+ T cells sorted from blood. Noted subset: CD45RA+ positively selected. Every receptor here comes from a man aged 18 to 30 in good health.

This rearrangement joins TRBV6-1 to TRBJ1-6, with 8 positions matching TRBD1. Unmatched junction bases numbered 1, after V lost 3 bases and J lost 3 bases. The CDR3 extends over 15 amino acids. Germline V gives CDR1 MNHNS, CDR2 SASEGT. The chain's CDR3 is CASSDGQGYNSPLHF. In DNA form, the CDR3 reads TGTGCCAGCAGTGACGGACAGGGCTATAATTCACCCCTCCACTTT.

A note on this clone: Other nucleotide sequences in the sample specify the same CDR3. The chain employs TRBV6-1 and TRBJ2-1, with 11 bases lining up with TRBD2. The germline gives CDR1 MNHNS, CDR2 SASEGT. The CDR3 length is 14 residues. With 4 bases clipped from V and 5 bases from J, the junction kept 1 base outside the gene matches. The CDR3 DNA reads TGTGCCAGCAGTGTAGCGGGGGGGCACAATGAGCAGTTCTTC. Translated, it gives CASSVAGGHNEQFF.

V and J are TRBV6-1 and TRBJ1-5; a possible D gene is TRBD1 (6 bases). The V gene lost 7 bases and the J gene lost 11 bases, with 15 bases spanning the gap. Germline V gene sequence: CDR1 MNHNS, CDR2 SASEGT. The CDR3 totals 12 residues. DNA of the CDR3: TGTGCCAGCAACCTCTCGGGGGCTGCCCAGCATTTT. Amino acid sequence: CASNLSGAAQHF.

The gene calls are TRBV20-1 and TRBJ1-1, with TRBD1 as a possible D gene (6 bases). Germline assignment: CDR1 DFQATT and CDR2 SNEGSKA (reference sequence). Deletions cut 5 bases from V and 9 bases from J, with 10 bases between. The CDR3 has 10 residues. This CDR3 reads CSAPQGQAFF. In nucleotides, the CDR3 is TGCAGTGCTCCCCAGGGGCAAGCTTTCTTT.

The chain combines TRBV5-6 with TRBJ2-2; unclear D gene. The CDR3 consists of 16 residues. V shed 2 bases and J shed 1 base, with 12 bases lying between them. Germline values: CDR1 SGHDT, CDR2 YYEEEE. The CDR3 is CASSFLSTGNTGELFF. The CDR3, as DNA: TGTGCCAGCAGCTTTTTAAGTACGGGGAACACCGGGGAGCTGTTTTTT.

In its sample, this clone was seen once. The chain has TRBV1 and TRBJ2-5; the table's D gene call, TRBD2, was not cross checked with the DNA. TRBV1 is listed as a pseudogene. This CDR3 spans 14 amino acids. DNA of the CDR3: TGCACCAGCATTGGACTACCGTACCAAGAGACCCAGTACTTC. Protein: CTSIGLPYQETQYF.

In nucleotides, the CDR3 is TGTGCCAGCAGCGTAGAGGGTATTAATAATTCACCCCTCCACTTT. Amino acid sequence: CASSVEGINNSPLHF. The chain is built from TRBV9 and TRBJ1-6; D uncertain. The CDR3 spans 15 residues. CDR1 and CDR2 from the germline V gene are SGDLS and YYNGEE. Trimming pared 0 bases from V and 5 bases from J, leaving 9 bases between.

The chain is built from TRBV6-1 and TRBJ1-6; tentative D call: TRBD1 (5 bases). The V gene's germline CDR1 is MNHNS and CDR2 SASEGT. The CDR3 contains 16 residues. V lost 4 bases, J lost 4 bases, and 14 bases lay in between. Here the CDR3 reads CASSVGRGLYNSPLHF. The CDR3 DNA reads TGTGCCAGCAGTGTGGGTAGGGGCCTTTATAATTCACCCCTCCACTTT.

V gene TRBV6-6 combines with J gene TRBJ1-1, with D tentatively TRBD1 (5 bases). Germline V CDR1 and CDR2: MNHNY, SVGAGI (reference sequence). The CDR3 runs to 14 residues. V was cut by 1 base and J by 3 bases, with 9 bases left in between. In DNA, the CDR3 is TGTGCCAGCAGTTACTTTCAGGGAGACACTGAAGCTTTCTTT. Translating it yields CASSYFQGDTEAFF.

As concerns this clone: The sample has other DNA sequences that encode this CDR3 too. The chain is built from TRBV10-3 and TRBJ1-4; no firm D call. The V end was cut by 6 bases, the J end by 4 bases, with 9 bases between. The CDR3 totals 13 residues. Looked up from germline, CDR1 is ENHRY and CDR2 is SYGVKD. As DNA, the CDR3 is TGTGCCATCAGAGACGGCCTTAATGAAAAACTGTTTTTT. This encodes CAIRDGLNEKLFF.

In this sample, this clone turned up once. The sample holds other DNA sequences that translate to the same CDR3. The rearrangement joins TRBV18 to TRBJ1-1; no clear D. The CDR3 contains 14 residues. In germline, CDR1 is KGHSH, CDR2 LQKENI. V lost 3 bases to trimming and J lost 2 bases, with 10 bases between them. In DNA, the CDR3 is TGTGCCAGCTCACCCCGGACGGAAAACACTGAAGCTTTCTTT. It codes for CASSPRTENTEAFF.

V usage is TRBV29-1 and J usage is TRBJ2-5; 7 bases line up with TRBD1. CDR3 length: 13 residues. The trim removed 6 bases at V and 1 base at J, leaving 5 bases unmatched. In germline, CDR1 is SQVTM, CDR2 ANQGSEA. The CDR3 nucleotides are TGCAGCGTCGATGGGACAGTCCAAGAGACCCAGTACTTC. Amino acids: CSVDGTVQETQYF. Together with reference TRBV29-1 and TRBJ2-5, the CDR3 gives the full variable domain: SAVISQKPSRDICQRGTSLTIQCQVDSQVTMMFWYRQQPGQSLTLIATANQGSEATYESGFVIDKFPISRPNLTFSTLTVSNMSPEDSSIYLCSVDGTVQETQYFGPGTRLLVL.

This clone was picked up one time. Within the sample, other DNA sequences also encode this same CDR3. The chain couples TRBV18 to TRBJ2-5; D is ambiguous. This CDR3 is built from 12 residues. Germline CDR1 KGHSH, CDR2 LQKENI. Between the trimmed V and J ends, which lost 3 bases and 5 bases, there was a span of 7 bases. CDR3 loop: CASSPLGETQYF. The DNA for the CDR3 is TGTGCCAGCTCACCTCTGGGGGAGACCCAGTACTTC.

This rearrangement joins TRBV6-1 to TRBJ2-7, with 7 bases that match TRBD1. Per the germline V gene, CDR1 is MNHNS and CDR2 is SASEGT. Trimming at V came to 7 bases and at J to 6 bases, leaving 12 bases not matched to a gene. The length of the CDR3 is 14 residues. The CDR3: CASKGDSSGSEQYF. The CDR3 bases are TGTGCCAGCAAGGGGGACAGTTCAGGGTCCGAGCAGTACTTC.

The chain recombines TRBV2 with TRBJ1-1; the D is unclear. The CDR3 loop spans 14 amino acids. The V gene's germline CDR1 is SNHLY and CDR2 FYNNEI. The V end was cut by 2 bases, the J end by 6 bases, with 13 bases between. CDR3 nucleotides: TGTGCCAGCAGTGAACTTCCGGAACGGTCTGAAGCTTTCTTT. Protein product: CASSELPERSEAFF. The full variable domain, completed using reference TRBV2 and TRBJ1-1, is EPEVTQTPSHQVTQMGQEVILRCVPISNHLYFYWYRQILGQKVEFLVSFYNNEISEKSEIFDDQFSVERPDGSNFTLKIRSTKLEDSAMYFCASSELPERSEAFFGQGTRLTVV.

As concerns this clone: Other nucleotide sequences in the sample specify the same CDR3. In nucleotides, the CDR3 is TGTGCCTGGAGTAGGACCTACGAGCAGTACTTC. It specifies CAWSRTYEQYF. The chain uses TRBV30 and TRBJ2-7; no firm D call. V shed 2 bases and J shed 2 bases, with 4 bases lying between them. The V gene's germline CDR1 is GTSNPN and CDR2 SVGIG (reference sequence). CDR3 length equals 11 residues.

In the case of this clone: Other nucleotide sequences in the sample specify the same CDR3. The CDR3 loop is CASSLVGANEKLFF. In DNA, the CDR3 is TGCGCCAGCAGCTTGGTGGGGGCTAATGAAAAACTGTTTTTT. The V and J genes are TRBV5-1 and TRBJ1-4; possibly TRBD1 for D (5 bases). The CDR3 is 14 amino acids. Per the germline V gene, CDR1 is SGHRS and CDR2 is YFSETQ. V was cut by 0 bases and J by 3 bases, with 6 bases left in between.

The chain recombines TRBV7-9 with TRBJ2-7; 10 nucleotides match TRBD2. This CDR3 region has 16 residues. The J segment lost 6 bases and the V segment lost 1 base, leaving 9 bases of the junction unmatched. Per germline, CDR1 SEHNR and CDR2 FQNEAQ (reference sequence). The CDR3 DNA reads TGTGCCAGCAGCTTAGTGGGGACTAGCGCCCTGAGCGAGCAGTACTTC. This translates into CASSLVGTSALSEQYF.

The rearrangement uses TRBV19 and TRBJ1-2, with D possibly matching TRBD1 (5 bases). From germline, CDR1 is LNHDA and CDR2 SQIVND (reference sequence). CDR3 length equals 12 residues. The V end lost 4 bases, the J end lost 7 bases, and 10 bases lay between the germline ends. The CDR3 nucleotides are TGTGCCAGTAGTACGAGACAGTCTGGCTACACCTTC. Amino acids: CASSTRQSGYTF.

There are a few counts of this clone. CDR3 DNA sequence: TGTGCCAGCAGCATACAACAGGCGGCCGGGGAGCTGTTTTTT. This codes for CASSIQQAAGELFF. This sequence joins TRBV5-4 and TRBJ2-2; D is perhaps TRBD1 (5 bases). The CDR3 loop spans 14 amino acids. V gave up 4 bases and J gave up 6 bases, with 13 bases separating them. In germline, CDR1 is SGHNT, CDR2 YYREEE (reference sequence). Full variable domain (rest looked up from reference TRBV5-4 and TRBJ2-2): ETGVTQSPTHLIKTRGQQVTLRCSSQSGHNTVSWYQQALGQGPQFIFQYYREEENGRGNFPPRFSGLQFPNYSSELNVNALELDDSALYLCASSIQQAAGELFFGEGSRLTVL.

The genes are TRBV7-8 and TRBJ1-1; D is unclear. Deletions cut 6 bases from V and 6 bases from J, with 8 bases between. This CDR3 region has 11 residues. CDR1 is SGHVS, CDR2 FQNEAQ, per germline. The CDR3 here is CASRIGPEAFF. The CDR3 DNA reads as TGTGCCAGCAGGATTGGGCCTGAAGCTTTCTTT.

The chain couples TRBV6-1 to TRBJ1-1; 7 bases line up with TRBD1. J lost 5 bases, V lost 0 bases, and 12 bases had no gene match. The CDR3 consists of 17 residues. Germline loops: CDR1 MNHNS, CDR2 SASEGT. CDR3 DNA sequence: TGTGCCAGCAGTGAAGCGCTTCTTAGGGACAGAGGGACTGAAGCTTTCTTT. This encodes CASSEALLRDRGTEAFF.

This chain joins TRBV19 and TRBJ1-4; 11 nucleotides align to TRBD1. This CDR3 comprises 14 residues. Germline V gene data show CDR1 as LNHDA and CDR2 as SQIVND (reference sequence). V was clipped by 5 bases and J by 11 bases; unmatched bases: 7. CDR3 nucleotide sequence: TGTGCCAGTAGTCCTTGGACAGGGGGCGAGAAACTGTTTTTT. Translating it yields CASSPWTGGEKLFF.

The gene calls are TRBV4-3 and TRBJ1-6; D is unclear. V was clipped by 7 bases and J by 7 bases, with 17 bases between them. The CDR3 is made up of 15 amino acids. Germline V gene lookup returns CDR1 LGHNA and CDR2 YSLEER. Written as DNA, the CDR3 is TGCGCCAGCAAAAATAACAGAGGAGACAATTCACCCCTCCACTTT. It codes for CASKNNRGDNSPLHF.

The genes are TRBV10-3 and TRBJ1-4; 7 bases line up with TRBD1. The CDR3 runs 16 residues. Trimming removed 1 base from V and 3 bases from J; junction bases left unmatched: 5. Looked up from germline, CDR1 is ENHRY and CDR2 is SYGVKD. CDR3 sequence: CAISEYDRVPNEKLFF. CDR3 bases: TGTGCCATCAGTGAGTACGACAGGGTACCTAATGAAAAACTGTTTTTT.

The rearrangement links TRBV5-1 to TRBJ2-2; 7 bases agree with TRBD1. This CDR3 region has 14 residues. CDR1 is SGHRS, CDR2 YFSETQ, per germline. The V gene end was trimmed by 0 bases and the J gene end by 7 bases; junction bases not matched to a gene: 3. The CDR3 is CASSLGQGGGELFF. DNA of the CDR3: TGCGCCAGCAGCTTGGGACAGGGTGGCGGGGAGCTGTTTTTT.

The chain links TRBV7-9 to TRBJ1-5, with unresolved D. Between the trimmed V and J ends, which lost 1 base and 0 bases, there was a span of 7 bases. Germline CDR1 and CDR2: SEHNR and FQNEAQ (reference sequence). This CDR3 region has 15 residues. The CDR3 is CASSLGPDSNQPQHF. CDR3 DNA: TGTGCCAGCAGCTTAGGTCCGGATAGCAATCAGCCCCAGCATTTT.

The count of this clone is one. The chain couples TRBV10-1 to TRBJ2-7; the D is unclear. This CDR3 contains 13 residues. The ends were cut back, 0 bases at V and 6 bases at J, with 9 bases in the middle. CDR1 is WNHNN, CDR2 SYGVQD, per germline (reference sequence). For the CDR3, the DNA is TGCGCCAGCAGTGAGTCTCTTCCAGGCGAGCAGTACTTC. It translates to CASSESLPGEQYF.

CDR3 DNA: TGTGCCAGCACGCTAGGCGGGGGCGGGCCGCAAGAGACCCAGTACTTC. Its protein is CASTLGGGGPQETQYF. V usage is TRBV7-9 and J usage is TRBJ2-5; possible D gene TRBD2, 7 bases. CDR3 length: 16 residues. Germline assignment: CDR1 SEHNR and CDR2 FQNEAQ (reference sequence). V lost 7 bases and J 2 bases, leaving 20 bases between the germline ends.

The rearrangement joins TRBV7-2 to TRBJ1-2; 8 nucleotides line up with TRBD1. The germline CDR1 and CDR2 sequences are SGHTA and FQGNSA. The CDR3 is 14 residues long. V was clipped by 3 bases and J by 2 bases; unmatched bases: 2. CDR3 in amino acids: CASSFDRGNYGYTF. CDR3 nucleotides: TGTGCCAGCAGCTTCGACAGGGGAAACTATGGCTACACCTTC.

The V and J genes are TRBV30 and TRBJ1-4; 7 bases agree with TRBD1. Germline CDR1 and CDR2: GTSNPN and SVGIG (reference sequence). The CDR3 is 14 residues long. V gave up 8 bases and J gave up 8 bases; unmatched junction bases: 14. The CDR3 region has the DNA TGTGCCAGCAGCTTCGAGGGGGCTCACGAAAAACTGTTTTTT. This codes for CASSFEGAHEKLFF.